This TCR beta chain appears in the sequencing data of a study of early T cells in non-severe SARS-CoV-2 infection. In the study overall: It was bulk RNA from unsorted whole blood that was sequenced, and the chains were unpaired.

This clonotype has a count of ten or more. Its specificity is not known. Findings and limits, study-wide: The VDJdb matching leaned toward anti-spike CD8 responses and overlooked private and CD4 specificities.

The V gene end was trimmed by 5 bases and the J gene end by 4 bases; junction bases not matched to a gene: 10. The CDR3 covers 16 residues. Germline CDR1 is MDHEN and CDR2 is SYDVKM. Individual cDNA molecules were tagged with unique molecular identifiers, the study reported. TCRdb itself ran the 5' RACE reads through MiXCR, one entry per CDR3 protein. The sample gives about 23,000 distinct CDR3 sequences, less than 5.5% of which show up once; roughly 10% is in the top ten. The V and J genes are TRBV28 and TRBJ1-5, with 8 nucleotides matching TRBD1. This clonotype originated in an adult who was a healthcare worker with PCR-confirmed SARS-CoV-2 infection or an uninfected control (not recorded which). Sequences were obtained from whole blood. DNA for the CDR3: TGTGCCAGCAGTCCGAGCGGACAGGGCTTTAATCAGCCCCAGCATTTT. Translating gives CASSPSGQGFNQPQHF.